This T cell receptor (beta chain) was identified in a study of blood T cells in healthy people across ages. Findings and limits, study-wide: It was held that the diversity estimates obtained from one million T cells were underestimates. A greater number of naive CD4+ cells and higher diversity distinguished long-lived donors from aged donors.

The second PCR ran roughly 6 to 12 cycles with a sample-barcoded 5' primer and J-beta primers. TCRdb processed the 5' RACE reads anew with MiXCR; each CDR3 protein has one entry. Among 1.5 million to 2 million distinct CDR3 sequences listed, roughly 28% were seen once. Points on this clonotype: Its antigen is currently unknown.

The receptor was isolated from a woman between 25 and 40 years old in good health. What was sequenced was blood.

CDR3 bases: TGTGCCAGCAGCTTAGCCTCCTGGACGGGGCCCCTCCACTTT. Translating gives CASSLASWTGPLHF. This sequence joins TRBV7-9 and TRBJ1-6; D gene ambiguous. Germline V CDR1 and CDR2: SEHNR, FQNEAQ (reference sequence). This CDR3 spans 14 amino acids. The ends were cut back, 0 bases at V and 13 bases at J, with 13 bases in the middle.